This TCR beta chain was sequenced for a study of regulatory T cells in long-lasting Graves disease. Arm-PCR with iRepertoire HTBI primers amplified the CDR3 regions for these TCR beta libraries. In TCRdb, the multiplex PCR reads were re-called with MiXCR into one record per CDR3 protein. The data contain 400,000 to 500,000 distinct CDR3 sequences, about 16% of them singletons. Described time point: newly diagnosed GD, antithyroid drugs for less than 3 months. Preparation of the TCR library used RNA extracted from PBMCs. At least ten counts were recorded for this clonotype. These data were also filed under a second study, of T cells in Graves' hyperthyroidism and ophthalmopathy. That paper notes: In validation, the model predicted ophthalmopathy. These predictions came a median about 6.5 months before onset.

The sequences come from peripheral blood mononuclear cells (PBMCs), collected at new diagnosis, from a patient treated with antithyroid drugs. The TCR was taken from a woman in her twenties or thirties with Graves disease.

In DNA form, the CDR3 reads TGTGCCAGCAGTGAGGCGGGATATAGGGGTTATCAGCCCCAGCATTTT. Translating it yields CASSEAGYRGYQPQHF. This chain joins TRBV6-1 and TRBJ1-5; D is possibly TRBD1 (5 bases). This CDR3 is built from 16 residues. V lost 3 bases to trimming and J lost 5 bases, with 17 bases between them. Germline V lookup: CDR1 MNHNS, CDR2 SASEGT.